This TCR beta chain was observed in a study of OX40 agonist ivuxolimab in advanced cancers. The data were produced by immunoSEQ multiplex PCR, yet TCRdb's version contains in-frame clones alone and is incomplete. Among tens of thousands of clones listed, 89% were seen once. Here the sequenced sample was CD4+ or CD8+ T cells sorted from blood, taken in a trial of the OX40 agonist ivuxolimab. The TCR originated in an adult with an advanced solid tumor such as melanoma, head and neck, liver or kidney cancer.

In nucleotides, the CDR3 is TGTGCCAGCAGCGTGGTATTGGGGCCTGAGCAGTTCTTC. Its protein product is CASSVVLGPEQFF. The V and J genes are TRBV9 and TRBJ2-1; D is possibly TRBD1 (5 bases). Germline V gene sequence: CDR1 SGDLS, CDR2 YYNGEE. This CDR3 contains 13 residues. The V gene lost 2 bases and the J gene lost 9 bases, with 12 bases spanning the gap.